These T cell receptor beta chains were read from a single sample in a study of blood T cell repertoires in COVID-19. Only in-frame clones appear in the TCRdb table, and some are missing; sequencing was by immunoSEQ multiplex PCR. The sample has some 230,000 clones, approximately 80% seen once; the top ten hold approximately 7.4%. What was sequenced was peripheral blood. All receptors derive from a woman between 50 and 59 years old with acute or convalescent COVID-19. The conserved cysteine and the conserved F or W are not part of the CDR3 here. Each record gives: CDR3 protein, V gene, J gene.

CDR3: ASSPEDRGHDEQY
V: TRBV3-1/TRBV3-2
J: TRBJ2-7

CDR3: ASSLVASGGFFPETQY
V: TRBV7-4
J: TRBJ2-5

CDR3: ASLPYSGNTIY
V: TRBV28
J: TRBJ1-3

CDR3: ASSLLGQGYIQY
V: TRBV7-8
J: TRBJ2-4

CDR3: ASSGSHFTGGVAYEQY
V: TRBV6-1
J: TRBJ2-7

CDR3: ASSVPPNSGTLPYEQY
V: TRBV9
J: TRBJ2-7

CDR3: ASSPDPATGTYGYT
V: TRBV27
J: TRBJ1-2

CDR3: ASSEVRGQDTQY
V: TRBV2
J: TRBJ2-3

CDR3: ASSAAPWTGGALDQPQH
V: TRBV19
J: TRBJ1-5

CDR3: ATQGGRDGTGELF
V: TRBV10-3
J: TRBJ2-2

CDR3: ASSIEAGTDQPQH
V: TRBV19
J: TRBJ1-5

CDR3: ASSVLNTGELF
V: TRBV28
J: TRBJ2-2

CDR3: ASSLQSLRGTDEQY
V: TRBV3-1/TRBV3-2
J: TRBJ2-7

CDR3: SASLGTGSYEQY
V: TRBV20-1
J: TRBJ2-7

CDR3: ASSATGPRTDTQY
V: TRBV28
J: TRBJ2-3

CDR3: ASSQTSGGWETQY
V: TRBV4-1
J: TRBJ2-5

CDR3: ASSFGVSGNQPQH
V: TRBV7-8
J: TRBJ1-5

CDR3: ASGGGSGRETQY
V: TRBV7-9
J: TRBJ2-5

CDR3: ASSLKGAETEAF
V: TRBV7-9
J: TRBJ1-1

CDR3: ASSLEQATDTQY
V: TRBV5-6
J: TRBJ2-3

CDR3: ASSQEISSYNEQF
V: TRBV3-1/TRBV3-2
J: TRBJ2-1

CDR3: ASSQVAGGTYTQY
V: TRBV4-1
J: TRBJ2-3

CDR3: ASRRQGGNTEAF
V: TRBV19
J: TRBJ1-1

CDR3: ASSVGTARNQPQH
V: TRBV6-4
J: TRBJ1-5

CDR3: ASSDRRQGIFTGELF
V: TRBV5-4
J: TRBJ2-2

CDR3: ASSLANTDTQY
V: TRBV5-6
J: TRBJ2-3

CDR3: ASSLPPGGNGYT
V: TRBV28
J: TRBJ1-2

CDR3: ASSLGQGASYEQY
V: TRBV5-4
J: TRBJ2-7

CDR3: AARDTGMNTEAF
V: TRBV27
J: TRBJ1-1